This paragraph reports one T cell receptor beta chain. Its target is not known. This sample stems from a study of shared clonotypes between healthy human individuals. Study findings and constraints: In contrast to clonotypes shared by all four donors, non-shared clonotypes had lower generation probabilities.

V shed 5 bases and J shed 2 bases, with 16 bases lying between them. CDR1 is SEHNR and CDR2 is FQNEAQ in the germline V gene (reference sequence). There are 16 residues in the CDR3. Clones were sequenced by immunoSEQ multiplex PCR, and TCRdb holds only the in-frame ones, with some missing. The data hold roughly 1,600,000 clones, with approximately 98.5% observed a single time. Partitioning of CD4+ cells yielded a CD45RA+ naive subset and a CD45RA-negative memory subset. This clonotype was obtained from a man under 40 in good health. This chain joins TRBV7-9 and TRBJ1-3; a weak D match, TRBD1 (6 bases). Sequencing was done on a sample of naive CD4+ T cells sorted from blood. Subset defined: CD45RA+ positively selected. The CDR3 DNA follows: TGTGCCAGCAGCCCCCGGGGGGGACAACCTGGAAACACCATATATTTT. Its protein is CASSPRGGQPGNTIYF.